This record concerns one T cell receptor beta chain sequence. This sample was taken from a study of blood T cell repertoires in COVID-19. Across the study: Nucleic acid was either cDNA or gDNA, and it came from T cells, B-cell-depleted T cells, or PBMCs.

Original methodology: Reference gene primer amplification gave estimated nucleated cell counts. Sequencing used immunoSEQ multiplex PCR; TCRdb keeps in-frame clones, though not all of them. The DNA gave D and trimming, while V, J and clone size come from that table. The sample shows some 140,000 clones, approximately 87% of them seen only once. The germline V gene has CDR1 MNHEY and CDR2 SVGAGI. The CDR3 has 15 amino acids. With 0 bases clipped from V and 2 bases from J, the junction kept 2 bases outside the gene matches. Sequences were obtained from peripheral blood. The chain links TRBV6-5 to TRBJ1-2; 8 bases map to TRBD1. This TCR was sampled from a man between 65 and 80 years old with active COVID-19. CDR3 nucleotides: TGTGCCAGCAGTTACTCGAGGACAGGGAACTATGGCTACACCTTC. Translated: CASSYSRTGNYGYTF.